What follows describes a single T cell receptor (beta chain). Trimming removed 3 bases from V and 4 bases from J; junction bases left unmatched: 8. In germline, CDR1 is DFQATT, CDR2 SNEGSKA (reference sequence). The CDR3 length is 14 residues. The entry originates in a study of blood T cell repertoires in COVID-19. As for the study in general: The origin of the acute and convalescent COVID-19 samples was the United States, Italy and Spain.

Authors' processing steps: Estimation of nucleated cell counts was performed using reference gene primer amplification. Assay: immunoSEQ multiplex PCR; the TCRdb copy retains only in-frame clones and omits some. From that table come the V and J calls and clone size; the DNA was used to work out D and trimming. The repertoire holds 50,000 to 55,000 clones, with approximately 89% as singletons. V usage is TRBV20-1 and J usage is TRBJ1-2, with 7 bases identical to TRBD1. The specimen was peripheral blood. The sequence was obtained from a man in his 60s with acute or convalescent COVID-19. As DNA, the CDR3 is TGCAGTGCTAGTATACAGGGGTGGGCCTATGGCTACACCTTC. Its translation is CSASIQGWAYGYTF.